Reported below is one TCR beta chain. In the source study's methods: Amplification of reference gene primers provided the estimated nucleated cell counts. Libraries were prepared by immunoSEQ multiplex PCR; TCRdb keeps only in-frame clonotypes and omits some of them. That table is the source of V, J and clone size, and D and trimming were worked out from the DNA. Among about 180,000 clones listed, 82% were seen once. The data are from a study of blood T cell repertoires in COVID-19. Across the study: The samples span acute and convalescent COVID-19 from the United States, Italy and Spain. T cells, B-cell-depleted T cells, or PBMCs supplied cDNA or gDNA.

The CDR3 has 14 amino acids. Germline CDR1 SEHNR, CDR2 FQNEAQ (reference sequence). With 6 bases clipped from V and 5 bases from J, the junction kept 6 bases outside the gene matches. The sequence was collected from a woman aged 80 or over with active or convalescent COVID-19. Sequences were obtained from peripheral blood. This chain joins TRBV7-9 and TRBJ1-4, with 7 bases lining up with TRBD1. CDR3 nucleotide sequence: TGTGCCAGCAGTAAGACAGGGAGGAATGAAAAACTGTTTTTT. The encoded protein is CASSKTGRNEKLFF. Filled out from reference TRBV7-9 and TRBJ1-4, the complete variable domain reads DTGVSQNPRHKITKRGQNVTFRCDPISEHNRLYWYRQTLGQGPEFLTYFQNEAQLEKSRLLSDRFSAERPKGSFSTLEIQRTEQGDSAMYLCASSKTGRNEKLFFGSGTQLSVL.